This TCR beta chain emerged from a study of blood T cells in healthy people across ages. Study as a whole: When template switching was applied, about one barcoded beta molecule was captured per two T cells.

A J-beta primer mix and a sample-barcoded 5' primer were used in a second PCR of roughly 6 to 11 cycles. Researchers report that a template-switch adaptor with 12 random nucleotides tagged each cDNA molecule. TCRdb independently ran MiXCR on the 5' RACE reads; one entry per CDR3 protein. The sample holds 800,000 to 950,000 distinct CDR3 sequences, about 28% seen once. In terms of origin and age, donors were healthy Caucasian individuals from Russia aged about 6 to 90. This clonotype has a count of ten or more. The junction had 5 bases not matched to a gene; V was cut back by 1 base and J by 2 bases. The CDR3 contains 16 residues. The germline V gene encodes CDR1 LGHNA and CDR2 YSLEER. This same sample was also part of a study on T cells of mothers and their children. From that report: There were over 8 million TCR beta CDR3 reads from each mother and about 3.1 million from each child.

This receptor was taken from a woman in her 40s in good health. The sample taken for sequencing was blood. This chain connects TRBV4-3 to TRBJ2-5; TRBD1 agrees at 9 bases. CDR3 DNA sequence: TGCGCCAGCAGCCAAGCGTCGACAGGGGGTCAAGAGACCCAGTACTTC. It yields the protein CASSQASTGGQETQYF.